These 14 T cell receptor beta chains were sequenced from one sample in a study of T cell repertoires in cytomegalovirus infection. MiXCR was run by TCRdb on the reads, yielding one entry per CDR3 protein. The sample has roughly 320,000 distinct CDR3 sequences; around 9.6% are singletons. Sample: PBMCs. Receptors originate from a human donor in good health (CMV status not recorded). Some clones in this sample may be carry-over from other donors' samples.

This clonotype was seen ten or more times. The CDR3 DNA follows: TGTGCCAGCAGTTTTACAGGGAACAGGGGCTACACCTTC. Translating it yields CASSFTGNRGYTF. J is TRBJ1-2 and V is TRBV12-3 or TRBV12-4, with D perhaps matching TRBD1 (6 bases). The ends were cut back, 3 bases at V and 8 bases at J, with 13 bases in the middle. CDR3 length: 13 amino acids.

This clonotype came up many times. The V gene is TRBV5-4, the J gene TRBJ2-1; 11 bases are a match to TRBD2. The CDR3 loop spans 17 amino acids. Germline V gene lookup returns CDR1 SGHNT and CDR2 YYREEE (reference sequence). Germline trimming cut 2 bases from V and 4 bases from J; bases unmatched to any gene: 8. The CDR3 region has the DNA TGTGCCAGCAGCTTAGCTAGCGGGGGGACTATATACAATGAGCAGTTCTTC. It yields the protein CASSLASGGTIYNEQFF.

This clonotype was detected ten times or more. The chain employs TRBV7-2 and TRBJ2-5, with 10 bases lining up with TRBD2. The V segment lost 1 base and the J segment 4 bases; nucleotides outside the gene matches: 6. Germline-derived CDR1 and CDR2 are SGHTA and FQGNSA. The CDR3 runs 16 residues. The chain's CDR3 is CASSLVASGGRETQYF. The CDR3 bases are TGTGCCAGCAGCTTAGTCGCTAGCGGGGGACGAGAGACCCAGTACTTC.

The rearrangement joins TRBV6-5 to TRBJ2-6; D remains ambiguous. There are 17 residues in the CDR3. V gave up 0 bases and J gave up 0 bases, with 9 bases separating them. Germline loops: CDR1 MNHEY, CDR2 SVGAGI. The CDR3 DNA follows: TGTGCCAGCAGTTACTCGACTCCTCGCTCTGGGGCCAACGTCCTGACTTTC. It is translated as CASSYSTPRSGANVLTF.

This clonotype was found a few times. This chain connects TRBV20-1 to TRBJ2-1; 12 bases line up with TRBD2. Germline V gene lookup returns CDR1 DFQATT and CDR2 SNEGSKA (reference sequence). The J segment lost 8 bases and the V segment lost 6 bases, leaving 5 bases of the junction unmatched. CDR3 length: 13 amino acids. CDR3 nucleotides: TGCAGTGCCCTAGCGGGGGGGCTTCATGAGCAGTTCTTC. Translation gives CSALAGGLHEQFF.

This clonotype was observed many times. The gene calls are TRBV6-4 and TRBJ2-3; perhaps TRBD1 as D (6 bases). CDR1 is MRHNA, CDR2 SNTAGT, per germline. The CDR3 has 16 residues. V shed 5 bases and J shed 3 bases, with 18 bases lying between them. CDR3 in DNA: TGTGCCAGCAGTAAGACAACAGGGTTGGGAACAGATACGCAGTATTTT. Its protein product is CASSKTTGLGTDTQYF.

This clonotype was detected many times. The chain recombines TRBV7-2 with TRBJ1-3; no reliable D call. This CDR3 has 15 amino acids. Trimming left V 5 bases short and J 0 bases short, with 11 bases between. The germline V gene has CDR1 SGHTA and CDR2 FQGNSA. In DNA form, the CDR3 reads TGTGCCAGCAGCGTCGGCAGGATCTCTGGAAACACCATATATTTT. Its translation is CASSVGRISGNTIYF.

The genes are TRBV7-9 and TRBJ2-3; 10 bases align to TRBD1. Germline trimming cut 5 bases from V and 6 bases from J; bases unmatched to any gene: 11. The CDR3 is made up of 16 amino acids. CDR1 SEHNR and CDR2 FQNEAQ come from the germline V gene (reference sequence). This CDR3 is CASSIRDRGFGDTQYF. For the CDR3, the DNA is TGTGCCAGCAGCATCCGGGACAGGGGATTTGGTGATACGCAGTATTTT.

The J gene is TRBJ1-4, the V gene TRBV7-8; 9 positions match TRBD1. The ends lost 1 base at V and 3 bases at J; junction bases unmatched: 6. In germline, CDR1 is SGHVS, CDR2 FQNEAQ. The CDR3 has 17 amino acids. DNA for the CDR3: TGTGCCAGCAGCTTAGAACAGGGGGCGCTGGCTAATGAAAAACTGTTTTTT. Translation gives CASSLEQGALANEKLFF.

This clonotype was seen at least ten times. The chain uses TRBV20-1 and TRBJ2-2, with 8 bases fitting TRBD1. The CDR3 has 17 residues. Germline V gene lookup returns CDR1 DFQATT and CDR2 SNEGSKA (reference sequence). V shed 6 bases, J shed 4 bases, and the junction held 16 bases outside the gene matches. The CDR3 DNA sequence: TGCAGTGCAAAAGGACAGGGTGGCTCCTGGGGCACCGGGGAGCTGTTTTTT. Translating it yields CSAKGQGGSWGTGELFF.

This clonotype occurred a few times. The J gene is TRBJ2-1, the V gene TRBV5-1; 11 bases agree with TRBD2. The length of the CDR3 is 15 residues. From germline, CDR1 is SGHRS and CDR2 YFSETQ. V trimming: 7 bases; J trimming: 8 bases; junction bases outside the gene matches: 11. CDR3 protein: CASGLIAGGQDEQFF. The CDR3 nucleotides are TGCGCCAGCGGCCTCATAGCGGGGGGGCAGGATGAGCAGTTCTTC.

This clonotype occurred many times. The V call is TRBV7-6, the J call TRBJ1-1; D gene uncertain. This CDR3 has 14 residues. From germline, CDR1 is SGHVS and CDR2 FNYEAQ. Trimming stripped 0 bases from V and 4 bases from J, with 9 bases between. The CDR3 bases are TGTGCCAGCAGCTTAGCTGCGGGGAGCACTGAAGCTTTCTTT. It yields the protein CASSLAAGSTEAFF. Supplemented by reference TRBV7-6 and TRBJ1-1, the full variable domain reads GAGVSQSPRYKVTKRGQDVALRCDPISGHVSLYWYRQALGQGPEFLTYFNYEAQQDKSGLPNDRFSAERPEGSISTLTIQRTEQRDSAMYRCASSLAAGSTEAFFGQGTRLTVV.

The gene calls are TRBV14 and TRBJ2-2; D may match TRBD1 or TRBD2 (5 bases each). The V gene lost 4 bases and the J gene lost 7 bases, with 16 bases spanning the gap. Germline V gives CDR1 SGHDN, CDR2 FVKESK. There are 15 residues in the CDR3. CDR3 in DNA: TGTGCCAGCAGCCTGGGACGGACCCCAGGCGGGGAGCTGTTTTTT. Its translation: CASSLGRTPGGELFF.

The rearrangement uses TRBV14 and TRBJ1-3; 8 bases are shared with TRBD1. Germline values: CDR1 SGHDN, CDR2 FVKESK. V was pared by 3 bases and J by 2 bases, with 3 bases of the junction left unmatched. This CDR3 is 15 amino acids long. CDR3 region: CASSHTGGAGNTIYF. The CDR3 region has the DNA TGTGCCAGCAGCCACACAGGGGGAGCTGGAAACACCATATATTTT.